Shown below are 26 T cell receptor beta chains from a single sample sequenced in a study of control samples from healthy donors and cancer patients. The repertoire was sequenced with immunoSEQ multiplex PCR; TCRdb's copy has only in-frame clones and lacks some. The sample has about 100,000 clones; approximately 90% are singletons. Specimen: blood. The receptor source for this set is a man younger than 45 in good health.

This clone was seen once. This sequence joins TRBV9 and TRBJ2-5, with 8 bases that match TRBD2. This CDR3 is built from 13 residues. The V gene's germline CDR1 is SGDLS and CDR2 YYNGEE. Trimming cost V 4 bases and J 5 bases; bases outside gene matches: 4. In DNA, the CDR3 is TGTGCCAGCAGCCCGGGGGGGGGCGAGACCCAGTACTTC. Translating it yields CASSPGGGETQYF. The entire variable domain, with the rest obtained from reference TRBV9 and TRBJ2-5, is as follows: DSGVTQTPKHLITATGQRVTLRCSPRSGDLSVYWYQQSLDQGLQFLIQYYNGEERAKGNILERFSAQQFPDLHSELNLSSLELGDSALYFCASSPGGGETQYFGPGTRLLVL.

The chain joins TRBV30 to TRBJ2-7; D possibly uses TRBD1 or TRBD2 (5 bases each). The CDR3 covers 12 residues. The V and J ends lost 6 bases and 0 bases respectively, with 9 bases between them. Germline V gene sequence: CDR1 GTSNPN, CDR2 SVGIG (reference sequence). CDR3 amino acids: CACRDDSYEQYF. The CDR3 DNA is TGTGCCTGTCGGGACGACTCCTACGAGCAGTACTTC. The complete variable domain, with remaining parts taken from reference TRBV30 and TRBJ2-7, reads SQTIHQWPATLVQPVGSPLSLECTVEGTSNPNLYWYRQAAGRGLQLLFYSVGIGQISSEVPQNLSASRPQDRQFILSSKKLLLSDSGFYLCACRDDSYEQYFGPGTRLTVT.

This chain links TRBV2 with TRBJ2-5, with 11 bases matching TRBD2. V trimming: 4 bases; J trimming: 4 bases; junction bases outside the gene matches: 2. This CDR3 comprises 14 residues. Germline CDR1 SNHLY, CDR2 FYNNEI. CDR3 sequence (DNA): TGTGCCAGCAGTGGGCTAGCGGGAGGAGAGACCCAGTACTTC. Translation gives CASSGLAGGETQYF.

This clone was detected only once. The CDR3 protein is CASSLKYGYTF. DNA of the CDR3: TGTGCCAGCAGCCTCAAGTATGGCTACACCTTC. V and J are TRBV6-2 or TRBV6-3 and TRBJ1-2; D is uncertain. Germline CDR1 MNHEY, CDR2 SVGEGT. V was pared by 6 bases and J by 5 bases, with 7 bases between. The CDR3 has 11 amino acids.

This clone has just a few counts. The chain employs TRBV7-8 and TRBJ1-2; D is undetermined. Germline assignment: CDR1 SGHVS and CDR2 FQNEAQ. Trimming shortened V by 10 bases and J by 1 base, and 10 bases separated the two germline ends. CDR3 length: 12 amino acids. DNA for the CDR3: TGTGCCACCTTGGACGGTAACTATGGCTACACCTTC. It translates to CATLDGNYGYTF.

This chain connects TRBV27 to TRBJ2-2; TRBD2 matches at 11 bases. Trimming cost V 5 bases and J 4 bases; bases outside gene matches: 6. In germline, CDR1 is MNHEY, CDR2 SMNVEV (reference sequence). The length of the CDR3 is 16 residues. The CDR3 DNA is TGTGCCAGCAGTCCGACTAGCGGGGTAATCACCGGGGAGCTGTTTTTT. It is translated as CASSPTSGVITGELFF.

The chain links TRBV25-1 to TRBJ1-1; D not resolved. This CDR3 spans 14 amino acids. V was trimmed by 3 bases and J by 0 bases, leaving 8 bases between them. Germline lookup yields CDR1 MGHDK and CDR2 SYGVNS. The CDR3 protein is CASSDHNMNTEAFF. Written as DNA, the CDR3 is TGTGCCAGCAGTGATCACAACATGAACACTGAAGCTTTCTTT.

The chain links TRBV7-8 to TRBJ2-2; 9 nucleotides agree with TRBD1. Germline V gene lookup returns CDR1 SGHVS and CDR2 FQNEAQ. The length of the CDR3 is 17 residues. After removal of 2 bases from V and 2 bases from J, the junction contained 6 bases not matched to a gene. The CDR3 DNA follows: TGTGCCAGCAGCTTACAGGACAGGGGCCTTAACACCGGGGAGCTGTTTTTT. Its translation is CASSLQDRGLNTGELFF. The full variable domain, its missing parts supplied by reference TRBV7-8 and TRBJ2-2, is GAGVSQSPRYKVAKRGQDVALRCDPISGHVSLFWYQQALGQGPEFLTYFQNEAQLDKSGLPSDRFFAERPEGSVSTLKIQRTQQEDSAVYLCASSLQDRGLNTGELFFGEGSRLTVL.

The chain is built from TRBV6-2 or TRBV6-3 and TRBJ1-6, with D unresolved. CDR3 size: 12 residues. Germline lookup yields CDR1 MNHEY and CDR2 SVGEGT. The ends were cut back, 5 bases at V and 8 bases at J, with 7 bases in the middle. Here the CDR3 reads CASSRSHSPLHF. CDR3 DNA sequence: TGTGCCAGCAGTCGTTCTCATTCACCCCTCCACTTT.

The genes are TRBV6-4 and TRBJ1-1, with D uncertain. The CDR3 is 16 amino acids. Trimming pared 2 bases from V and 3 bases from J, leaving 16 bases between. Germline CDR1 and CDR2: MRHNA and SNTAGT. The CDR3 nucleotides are TGTGCCAGCAGTGACCGGGAGGCAGTCTGGGACACTGAAGCTTTCTTT. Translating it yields CASSDREAVWDTEAFF.

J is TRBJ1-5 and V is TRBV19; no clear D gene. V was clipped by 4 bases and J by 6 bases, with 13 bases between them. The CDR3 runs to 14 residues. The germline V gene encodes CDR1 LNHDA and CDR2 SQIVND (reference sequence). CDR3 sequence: CASSTDSWGQPQHF. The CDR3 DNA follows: TGTGCCAGTAGTACCGACTCCTGGGGTCAGCCCCAGCATTTT.

The CDR3, as DNA: TGCGCCAGCAGCCAGACGATCACAAGGGTGGATGAAGCTTTCTTT. This gives the protein CASSQTITRVDEAFF. The chain has TRBV4-1 and TRBJ1-1; no clear D. CDR1 MGHRA and CDR2 YSYEKL come from the germline V gene. This CDR3 spans 15 amino acids. V was trimmed by 3 bases and J by 7 bases, leaving 18 bases between them.

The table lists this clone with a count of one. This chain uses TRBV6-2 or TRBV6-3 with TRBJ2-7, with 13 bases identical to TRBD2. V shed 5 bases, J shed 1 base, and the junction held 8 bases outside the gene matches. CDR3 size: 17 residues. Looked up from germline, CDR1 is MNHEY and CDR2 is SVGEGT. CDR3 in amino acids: CASSNPGLAGSSYEQYF. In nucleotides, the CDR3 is TGTGCCAGCAGTAACCCGGGACTAGCGGGATCTTCCTACGAGCAGTACTTC.

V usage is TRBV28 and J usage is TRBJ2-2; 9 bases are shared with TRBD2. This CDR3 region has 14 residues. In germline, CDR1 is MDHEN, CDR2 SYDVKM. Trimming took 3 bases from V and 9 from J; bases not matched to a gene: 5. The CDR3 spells CASSFQGTSRELFF. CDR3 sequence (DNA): TGTGCCAGCAGTTTCCAAGGGACTAGCCGGGAGCTGTTTTTT.

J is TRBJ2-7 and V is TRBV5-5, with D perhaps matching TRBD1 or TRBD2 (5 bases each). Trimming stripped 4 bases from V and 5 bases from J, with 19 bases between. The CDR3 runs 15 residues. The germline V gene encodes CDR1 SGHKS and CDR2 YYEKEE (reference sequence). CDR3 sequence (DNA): TGTGCCAGCAGCCAGCAGGGAGACCGTGGTGACGAGCAGTACGTC. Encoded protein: CASSQQGDRGDEQYV.

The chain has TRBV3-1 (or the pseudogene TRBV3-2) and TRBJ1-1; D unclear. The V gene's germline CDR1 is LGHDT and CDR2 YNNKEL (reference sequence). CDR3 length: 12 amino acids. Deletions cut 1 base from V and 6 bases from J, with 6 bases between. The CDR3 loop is CASSQGTPEAFF. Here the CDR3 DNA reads TGTGCCAGCAGCCAAGGTACCCCTGAAGCTTTCTTT.

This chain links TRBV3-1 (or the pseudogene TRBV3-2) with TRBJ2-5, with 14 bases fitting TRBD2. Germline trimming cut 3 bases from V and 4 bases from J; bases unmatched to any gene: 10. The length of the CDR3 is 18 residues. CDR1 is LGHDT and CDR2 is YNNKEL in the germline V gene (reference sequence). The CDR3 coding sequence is TGTGCCAGCAGCCAGGGGACTAGCGGGGGAATAAAAGGAGAGACCCAGTACTTC. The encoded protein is CASSQGTSGGIKGETQYF.

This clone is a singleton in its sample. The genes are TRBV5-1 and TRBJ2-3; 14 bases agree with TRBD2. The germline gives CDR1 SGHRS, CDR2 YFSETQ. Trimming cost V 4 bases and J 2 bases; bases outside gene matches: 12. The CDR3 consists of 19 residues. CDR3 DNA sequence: TGCGCCAGCAGCCTACCCGGGACTAGCGGGAGCGCTCTCACAGATACGCAGTATTTT. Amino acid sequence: CASSLPGTSGSALTDTQYF.

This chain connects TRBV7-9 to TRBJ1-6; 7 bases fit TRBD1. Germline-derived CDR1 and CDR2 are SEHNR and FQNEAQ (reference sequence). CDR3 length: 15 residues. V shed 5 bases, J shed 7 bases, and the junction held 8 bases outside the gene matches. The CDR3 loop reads CASSTNRGLNSPLHF. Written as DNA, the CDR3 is TGTGCCAGCAGCACAAACAGGGGCCTCAATTCACCCCTCCACTTT.

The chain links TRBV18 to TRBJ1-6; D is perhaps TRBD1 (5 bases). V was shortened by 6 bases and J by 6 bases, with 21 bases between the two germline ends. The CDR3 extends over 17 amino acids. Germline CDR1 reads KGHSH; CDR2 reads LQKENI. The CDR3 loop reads CASSITGPGGINSPLHF. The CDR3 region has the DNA TGTGCCAGCTCCATCACAGGCCCCGGGGGGATTAATTCACCCCTCCACTTT.

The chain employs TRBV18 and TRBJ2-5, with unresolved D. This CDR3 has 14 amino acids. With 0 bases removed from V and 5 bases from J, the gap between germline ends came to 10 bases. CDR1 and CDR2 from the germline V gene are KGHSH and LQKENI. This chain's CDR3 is CASSPPTVGETQYF. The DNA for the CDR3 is TGTGCCAGCTCACCACCGACTGTAGGGGAGACCCAGTACTTC.

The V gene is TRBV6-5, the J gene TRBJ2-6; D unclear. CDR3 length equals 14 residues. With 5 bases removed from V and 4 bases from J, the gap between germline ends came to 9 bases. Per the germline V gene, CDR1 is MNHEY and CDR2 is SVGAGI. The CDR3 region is CASSTTSGANVLTF. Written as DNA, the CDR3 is TGTGCCAGCAGTACGACATCGGGGGCCAACGTCCTGACTTTC.

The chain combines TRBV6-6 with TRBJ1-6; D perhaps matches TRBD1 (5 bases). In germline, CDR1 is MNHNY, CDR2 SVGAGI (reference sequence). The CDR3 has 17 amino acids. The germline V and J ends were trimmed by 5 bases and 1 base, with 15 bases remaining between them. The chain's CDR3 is CASSPGPEGSYNSPLHF. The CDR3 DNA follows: TGTGCCAGCAGTCCGGGACCCGAAGGGTCCTATAATTCACCCCTCCACTTT.

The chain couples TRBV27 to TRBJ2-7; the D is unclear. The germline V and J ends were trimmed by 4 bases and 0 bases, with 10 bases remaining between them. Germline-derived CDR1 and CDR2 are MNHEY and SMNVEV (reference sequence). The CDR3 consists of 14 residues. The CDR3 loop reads CASSSAGYSYEQYF. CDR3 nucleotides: TGTGCCAGCAGTTCCGCCGGGTACTCCTACGAGCAGTACTTC.

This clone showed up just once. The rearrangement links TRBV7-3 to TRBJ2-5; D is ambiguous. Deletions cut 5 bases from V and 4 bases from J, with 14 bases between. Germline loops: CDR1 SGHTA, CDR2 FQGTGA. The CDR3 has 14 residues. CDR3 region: CASSRSGWAETQYF. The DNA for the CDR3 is TGTGCCAGCAGCCGATCCGGGTGGGCAGAGACCCAGTACTTC.

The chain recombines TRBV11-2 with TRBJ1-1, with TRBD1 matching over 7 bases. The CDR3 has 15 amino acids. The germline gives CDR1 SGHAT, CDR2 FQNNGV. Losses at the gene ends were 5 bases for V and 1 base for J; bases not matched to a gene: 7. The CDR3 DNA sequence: TGTGCCAGCAGCCCCAACAGGGGAGGGAACACTGAAGCTTTCTTT. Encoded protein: CASSPNRGGNTEAFF.